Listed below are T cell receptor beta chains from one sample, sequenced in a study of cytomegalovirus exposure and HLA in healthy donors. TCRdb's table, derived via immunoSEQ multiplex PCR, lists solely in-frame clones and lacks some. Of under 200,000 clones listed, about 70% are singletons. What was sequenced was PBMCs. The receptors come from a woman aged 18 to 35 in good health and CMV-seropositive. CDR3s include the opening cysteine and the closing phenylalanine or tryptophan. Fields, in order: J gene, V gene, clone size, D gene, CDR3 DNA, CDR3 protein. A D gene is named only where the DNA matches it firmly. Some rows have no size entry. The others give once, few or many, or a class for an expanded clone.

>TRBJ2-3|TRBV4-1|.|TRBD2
TGCGCCAGCAGCCGAAAATCACTAGCGGACACAGATACGCAGTATTTT
CASSRKSLADTDTQYF
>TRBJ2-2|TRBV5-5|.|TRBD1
TGTGCCAGCAGCTGGGGACAGGAGAACACCGGGGAGCTGTTTTTT
CASSWGQENTGELFF
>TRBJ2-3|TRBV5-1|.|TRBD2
TGCGCCAGCAGCGAAGGGACTAGCTCCACAGATACGCAGTATTTT
CASSEGTSSTDTQYF
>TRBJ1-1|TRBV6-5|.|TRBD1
TGTGCCAGCAGTTATGTGACAGGGGACTACACTGAAGCTTTCTTT
CASSYVTGDYTEAFF
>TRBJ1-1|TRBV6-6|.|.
TGTGCCCACAGGGAAACGCCCGAAAGGACTGAAGCTTTCTTT
CAHRETPERTEAFF
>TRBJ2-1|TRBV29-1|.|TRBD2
TGCAGCGTTGGAGTAGCGGGAGGGTTCGATGAGCAGTTCTTC
CSVGVAGGFDEQFF
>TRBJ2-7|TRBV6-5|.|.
TGTGCCAGCAGCCGGGGGACAGAGATCTACGAGCAGTACTTC
CASSRGTEIYEQYF
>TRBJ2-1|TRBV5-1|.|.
TGCGCCAGCAGCTCAGCCCAGGGGATGAGGAATGAGCAGTTCTTC
CASSSAQGMRNEQFF
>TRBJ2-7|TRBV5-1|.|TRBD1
TGCGCCAGCAGCTCCGGACAGGTTACGATCTACGAGCAGTACTTC
CASSSGQVTIYEQYF
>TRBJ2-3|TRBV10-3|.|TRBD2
TGTGCCATCAGTGGGACTAGCGGGAGGGGGTCAGATACGCAGTATTTT
CAISGTSGRGSDTQYF
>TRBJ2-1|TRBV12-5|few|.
TGTGCTAGTGGTTTGAATGTCAGGGGCCGGTACAATGAGCAGTTCTTC
CASGLNVRGRYNEQFF
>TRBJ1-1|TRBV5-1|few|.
TGCGCCAGCAGCGTGGGACTGACCACTGAAGCTTTCTTT
CASSVGLTTEAFF
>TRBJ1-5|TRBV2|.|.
TGTGCCAGCGGGGGCGTGGAGGATGGCAATCAGCCCCAGCATTTT
CASGGVEDGNQPQHF
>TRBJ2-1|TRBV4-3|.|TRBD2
TGCGCCAGCAGCCAGAGAGGTAGCGGGGGCCCAACCTACAATGAGCAGTTCTTC
CASSQRGSGGPTYNEQFF
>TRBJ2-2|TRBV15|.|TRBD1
TGTGCCACCAGCAGGGGACAGACGAACACCGGGGAGCTGTTTTTT
CATSRGQTNTGELFF
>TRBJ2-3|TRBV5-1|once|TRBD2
TGCGCCAGCAGCTGGGGACTAGCGGGGGAGCAGTATTTT
CASSWGLAGEQYF
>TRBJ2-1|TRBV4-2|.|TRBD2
TGTGCCAGCAGGCTGAGCGGGGGGCCCTACAATGAGCAGTTCTTC
CASRLSGGPYNEQFF
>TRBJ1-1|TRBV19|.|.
TGTGCCTGTAAACTAGGGGGGAACACTGAAGCTTTCTTT
CACKLGGNTEAFF
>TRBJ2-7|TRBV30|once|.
TGTGCCTGGAGTAGGGGGGACTACGAGCAGTACTTC
CAWSRGDYEQYF
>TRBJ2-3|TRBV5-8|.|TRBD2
TGTGCCAGCAGCTTGCCGGGACTAGCGGGAACGGATACGCAGTATTTT
CASSLPGLAGTDTQYF
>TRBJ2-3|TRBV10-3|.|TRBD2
TGTGCCATCACGGCGGGAGTGCAGGCAGATACGCAGTATTTT
CAITAGVQADTQYF
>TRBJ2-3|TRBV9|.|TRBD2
TGTGCCAGCAGCGTAGGGAGGACTAGCGGGGGGGCAGATACGCAGTATTTT
CASSVGRTSGGADTQYF
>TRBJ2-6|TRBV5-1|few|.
TGCGCCAGCAGCCCCTTAGACAGCTCTGGGGCCAACGTCCTGACTTTC
CASSPLDSSGANVLTF
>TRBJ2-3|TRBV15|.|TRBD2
TGTGCCACCAGCGAGAGCGGGAGGGCAGATACGCAGTATTTT
CATSESGRADTQYF
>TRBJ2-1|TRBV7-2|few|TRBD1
TGTGCCAGCAGCCACCTTGGGCCCCCGGGACAGGGGGCTCGGAATGAGCAGTTCTTC
CASSHLGPPGQGARNEQFF
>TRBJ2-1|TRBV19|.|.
TGTGCCAGTAGTATAATGGCAGAAAACAATGAGCAGTTCTTC
CASSIMAENNEQFF
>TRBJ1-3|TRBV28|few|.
TGTGCCAGCAGTCCCTACACCCAGGGCTCTGGAAACACCATATATTTT
CASSPYTQGSGNTIYF
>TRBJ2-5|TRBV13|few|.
TGTGCCAGCCGGGCACAGGGCCACCAAGAGACCCAGTACTTC
CASRAQGHQETQYF
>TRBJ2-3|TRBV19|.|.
TGTGCCAGTAGTGCCACAGGCGCAGATACGCAGTATTTT
CASSATGADTQYF
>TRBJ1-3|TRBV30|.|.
TGTGCCTGGAGTGTTGGTGGGAGGCCGAACACCATATATTTT
CAWSVGGRPNTIYF
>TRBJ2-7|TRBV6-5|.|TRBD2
TGTGCCAGCAGTTTGTATAGCGGGGGGAGCTACGAGCAGTACTTC
CASSLYSGGSYEQYF
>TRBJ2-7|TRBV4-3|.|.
TGCGCCAGCAGCCAAGACCGTTCCTACGAGCAGTACTTC
CASSQDRSYEQYF
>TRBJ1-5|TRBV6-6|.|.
TGTGCCAGCAGTTACCTCACGGTTCGAAGCAATCAGCCCCAGCATTTT
CASSYLTVRSNQPQHF
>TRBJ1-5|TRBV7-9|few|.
TGTGCCAGCAGCTTGGGGGGGCTCGATCAGCCCCAGCATTTT
CASSLGGLDQPQHF
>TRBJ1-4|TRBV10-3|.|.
TGTGCCATCAGAGGGGGATTTAATGAAAAACTGTTTTTT
CAIRGGFNEKLFF
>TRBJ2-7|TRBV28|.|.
TGTGCCAGCAGCATCAACAGGCCCTCCTACGAGCAGTACTTC
CASSINRPSYEQYF
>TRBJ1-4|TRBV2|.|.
TGTGCCAGCAAGAAACAGGGCGGAAATAATGAAAAACTGTTTTTT
CASKKQGGNNEKLFF